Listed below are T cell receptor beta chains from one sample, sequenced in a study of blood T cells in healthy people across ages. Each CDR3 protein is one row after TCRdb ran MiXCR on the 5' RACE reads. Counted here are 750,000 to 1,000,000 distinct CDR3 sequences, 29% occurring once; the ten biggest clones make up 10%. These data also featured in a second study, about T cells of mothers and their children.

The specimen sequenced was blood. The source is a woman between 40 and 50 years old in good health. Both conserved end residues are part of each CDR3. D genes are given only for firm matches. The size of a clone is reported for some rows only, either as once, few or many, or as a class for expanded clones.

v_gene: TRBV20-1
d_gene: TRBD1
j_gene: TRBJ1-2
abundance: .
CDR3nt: TGCAGTTCAACCAGGGGGGACTATGGCTACACCTTC
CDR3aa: CSSTRGDYGYTF

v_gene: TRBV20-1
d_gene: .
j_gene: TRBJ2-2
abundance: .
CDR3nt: TGCAGTGCTAGCCGGACATCGGGCACCGGGGAGCTGTTTTTT
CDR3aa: CSASRTSGTGELFF

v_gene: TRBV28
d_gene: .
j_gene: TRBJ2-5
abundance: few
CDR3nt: TGTGCCAGCAGTTTAGGGGCCCAGCAGTACTTC
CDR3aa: CASSLGAQQYF

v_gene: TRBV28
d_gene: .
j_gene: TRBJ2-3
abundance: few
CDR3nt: TGTGCCGGGGGGGCGAGAGATACGCAGTATTTT
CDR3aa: CAGGARDTQYF

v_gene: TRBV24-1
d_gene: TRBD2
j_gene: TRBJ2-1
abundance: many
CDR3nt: TGTGCCACCAGTCAGGCGGGGGGCTACAACAATGAGCAGTTCTTC
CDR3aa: CATSQAGGYNNEQFF

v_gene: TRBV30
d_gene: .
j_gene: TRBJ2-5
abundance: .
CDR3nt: TGTGCCTGGAGTGTGGGAGGTGGCCAAGAGACCCAGTACTTC
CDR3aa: CAWSVGGGQETQYF

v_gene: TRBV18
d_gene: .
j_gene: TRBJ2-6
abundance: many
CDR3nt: TGTGCCAGCTCACCACCCTCTGGGGCCAACGTCCTGACTTTC
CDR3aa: CASSPPSGANVLTF

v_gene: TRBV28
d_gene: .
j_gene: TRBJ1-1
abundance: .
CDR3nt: TGTGCCAGCAGTTGGGGACACACTGAAGCTTTCTTT
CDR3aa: CASSWGHTEAFF

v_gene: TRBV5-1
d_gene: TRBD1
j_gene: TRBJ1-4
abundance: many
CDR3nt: TGCGCCAGCAGCCAGGGACAGGGAAATGAAAAACTGTTTTTT
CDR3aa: CASSQGQGNEKLFF

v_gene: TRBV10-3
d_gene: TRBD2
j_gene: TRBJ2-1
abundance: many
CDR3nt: TGTGCCATCAGTGAGAAACCAGCCGGGGGGGCTAATGAGCAGTTCTTC
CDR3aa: CAISEKPAGGANEQFF

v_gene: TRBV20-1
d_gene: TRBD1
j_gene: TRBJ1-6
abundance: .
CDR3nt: TGCAGTGCGTTGGACAGGAGGGGGAATTCACCCCTCCACTTT
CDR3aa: CSALDRRGNSPLHF

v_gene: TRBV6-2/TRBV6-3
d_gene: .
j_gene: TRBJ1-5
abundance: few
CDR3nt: TGTGCCAGCAGTTCCACGGCAGGCCGACAGCCCCAGCATTTT
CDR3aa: CASSSTAGRQPQHF

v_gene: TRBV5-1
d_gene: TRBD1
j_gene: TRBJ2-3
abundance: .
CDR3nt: TGCGCCAGCAGCTTGGGACAGGGTTTAACAGATACGCAGTATTTT
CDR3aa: CASSLGQGLTDTQYF

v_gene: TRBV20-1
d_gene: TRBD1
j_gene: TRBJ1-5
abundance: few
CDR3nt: TGCAGTGCTAGGTGGCAGGGGGGCAATAGCAATCAGCCCCAGCATTTT
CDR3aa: CSARWQGGNSNQPQHF

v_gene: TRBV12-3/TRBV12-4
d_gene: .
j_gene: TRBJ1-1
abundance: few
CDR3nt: TGTGCCAGCAGACTGACGCGGGGGGGCACTGAAGCTTTCTTT
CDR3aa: CASRLTRGGTEAFF

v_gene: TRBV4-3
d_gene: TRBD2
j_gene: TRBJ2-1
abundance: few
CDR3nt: TGCGCCAGCTCATTCGCTCTAGCGGGGGGAAATGAGCAGTTCTTC
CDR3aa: CASSFALAGGNEQFF

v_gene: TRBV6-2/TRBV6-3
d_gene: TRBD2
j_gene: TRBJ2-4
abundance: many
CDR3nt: TGTGCCAGCAGTTTATGGACTAGCTTGTTAGCCAAAAACATTCAGTACTTC
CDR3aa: CASSLWTSLLAKNIQYF

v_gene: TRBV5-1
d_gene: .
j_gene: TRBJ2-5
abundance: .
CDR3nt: TGCGCCAGCACCTCTAGCGACCTGATTTCCCAGTACTTC
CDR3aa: CASTSSDLISQYF

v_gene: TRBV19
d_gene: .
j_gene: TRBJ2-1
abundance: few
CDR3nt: TGTGCCAGTAGTATCCGAGGGAATACCTACAATGAGCAGTTCTTC
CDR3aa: CASSIRGNTYNEQFF

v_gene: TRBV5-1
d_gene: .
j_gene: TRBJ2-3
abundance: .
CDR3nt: TGCGCCAGCAGCTCGCGCCGTTTCAACACCAATAGCACAGATACGCAGTATTTT
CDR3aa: CASSSRRFNTNSTDTQYF

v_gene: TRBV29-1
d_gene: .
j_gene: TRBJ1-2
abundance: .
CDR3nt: TGCAGCGTTCGCGACGACGGGAACTATGGCTACACCTTC
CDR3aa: CSVRDDGNYGYTF

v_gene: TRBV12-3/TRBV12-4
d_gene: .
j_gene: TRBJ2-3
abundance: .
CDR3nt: TGTGCCAGCAGTTTATCCCTTCAGGCAGGGGCCACAGATACGCAGTATTTT
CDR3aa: CASSLSLQAGATDTQYF

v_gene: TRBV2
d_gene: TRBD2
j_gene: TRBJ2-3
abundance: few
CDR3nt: TGTGCCAGCAGTGGGAATTTACTAGCGGGCGTCAGCACAGATACGCAGTATTTT
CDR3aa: CASSGNLLAGVSTDTQYF

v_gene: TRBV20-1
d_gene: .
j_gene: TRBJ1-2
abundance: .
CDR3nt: TGCAGTGCCACCTACCCGGGGGGCTACACCTTC
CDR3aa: CSATYPGGYTF

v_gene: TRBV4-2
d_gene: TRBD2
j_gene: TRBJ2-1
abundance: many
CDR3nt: TGTGCCAGCAGCCAGAGGACTAGCGGGGGGGCCTTGGGTGAGCAGTTCTTC
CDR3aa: CASSQRTSGGALGEQFF

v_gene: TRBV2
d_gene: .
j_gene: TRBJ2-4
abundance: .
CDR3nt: TGTGCCAGCAGTGAACAGCACGGCAACCCAAACATTCAGTACTTC
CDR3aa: CASSEQHGNPNIQYF

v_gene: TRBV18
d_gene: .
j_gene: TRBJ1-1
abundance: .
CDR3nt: TGTGCCAGCTCACCAGTCCTGGGAAACACTGAAGCTTTCTTT
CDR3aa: CASSPVLGNTEAFF

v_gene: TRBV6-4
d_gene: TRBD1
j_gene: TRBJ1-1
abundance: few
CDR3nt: TGTGCCAGCAGAGGGACAGGCCGGGACACTGAAGCTTTCTTT
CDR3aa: CASRGTGRDTEAFF

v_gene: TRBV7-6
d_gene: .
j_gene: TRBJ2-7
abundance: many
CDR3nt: TGTGCCAGCAGCTTAGAGGCAGGGGGGCTTTCCCTCTCCTACGAGCAGTACTTC
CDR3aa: CASSLEAGGLSLSYEQYF

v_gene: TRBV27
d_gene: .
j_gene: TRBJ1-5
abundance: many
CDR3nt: TGTGCCAGCAGCTTTCTCCCCGGTCAGCCCCAGCATTTT
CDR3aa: CASSFLPGQPQHF

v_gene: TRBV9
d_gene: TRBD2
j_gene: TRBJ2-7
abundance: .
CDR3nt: TGTGCCAGCAGCGTCGGCTCTAGCGGCCACGAGCAGTACTTC
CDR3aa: CASSVGSSGHEQYF

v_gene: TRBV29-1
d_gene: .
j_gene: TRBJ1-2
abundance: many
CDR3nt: TGCAGCGTTGGTTCTGGGGACTATGGCTACACCTTC
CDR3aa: CSVGSGDYGYTF

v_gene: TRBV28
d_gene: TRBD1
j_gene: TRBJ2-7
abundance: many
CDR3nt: TGTGCCAGCAGTTCCCCCACCCCCGGGACAGGGGGATACTACGAGCAGTACTTC
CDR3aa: CASSSPTPGTGGYYEQYF

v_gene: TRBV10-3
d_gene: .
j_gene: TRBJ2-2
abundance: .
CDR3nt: TGTGCCATCAGTGTATCCACGAACACCGGGGAGCTGTTTTTT
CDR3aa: CAISVSTNTGELFF

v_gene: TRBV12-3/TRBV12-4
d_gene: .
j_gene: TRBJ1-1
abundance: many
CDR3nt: TGTGCCAGCAGCGTGGAGGCCGGACTGAACACTGAAGCTTTCTTT
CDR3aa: CASSVEAGLNTEAFF

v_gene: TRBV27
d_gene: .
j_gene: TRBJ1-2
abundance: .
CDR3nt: TGTGCCAGCAGTGAGGACAGAAATGGCTACACCTTC
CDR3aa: CASSEDRNGYTF

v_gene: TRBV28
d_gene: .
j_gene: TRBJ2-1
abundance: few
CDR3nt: TGTGCCAGCAGTTCCGGACTAACCGAGCAGTTCTTC
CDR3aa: CASSSGLTEQFF

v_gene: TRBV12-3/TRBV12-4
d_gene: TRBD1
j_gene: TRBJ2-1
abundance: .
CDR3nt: TGTGCCAGCACAGGGGGAGTACATGAGCAGTTCTTC
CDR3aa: CASTGGVHEQFF

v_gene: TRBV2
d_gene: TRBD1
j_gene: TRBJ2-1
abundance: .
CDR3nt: TGTGCCAGCAGCAAGTCCGAACGACAGGGGGCCTACAATGAGCAGTTCTTC
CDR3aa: CASSKSERQGAYNEQFF

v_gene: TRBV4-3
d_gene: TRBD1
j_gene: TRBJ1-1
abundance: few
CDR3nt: TGCGCCAGCAGCCAAGTTAGGACAGGGAGCGCTTTCTTT
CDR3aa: CASSQVRTGSAFF

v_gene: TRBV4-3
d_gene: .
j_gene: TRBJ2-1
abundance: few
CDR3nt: TGCGCCAGCAGCCAAGATGGGCGTAACAGCCCCCAGCAGTTCTTC
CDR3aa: CASSQDGRNSPQQFF

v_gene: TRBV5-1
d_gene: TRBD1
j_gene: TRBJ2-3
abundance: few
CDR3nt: TGCGCCAGCAGCGTCGGGACAGGGGGCTTTCTTGACACAGATACGCAGTATTTT
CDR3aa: CASSVGTGGFLDTDTQYF

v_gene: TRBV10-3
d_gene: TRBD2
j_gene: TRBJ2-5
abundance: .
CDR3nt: TGTGCCATCAGTGACCCCCGGGGCAGGGACTACAATGAGCAGTACTTC
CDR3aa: CAISDPRGRDYNEQYF

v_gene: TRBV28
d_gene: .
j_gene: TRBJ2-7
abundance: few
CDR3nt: TGTGCCAGCAGGGCTGAGGACGCCTACTACGAGCAGTACTTC
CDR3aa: CASRAEDAYYEQYF

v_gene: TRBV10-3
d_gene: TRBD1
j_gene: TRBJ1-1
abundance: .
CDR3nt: TGTGCCATCAGTGCAGGACAGGGGACCACTGAAGCTTTCTTT
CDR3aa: CAISAGQGTTEAFF

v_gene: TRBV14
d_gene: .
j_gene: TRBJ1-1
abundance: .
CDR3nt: TGTGCCAGCAAGAACGGATTGAACACTGAAGCTTTCTTT
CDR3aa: CASKNGLNTEAFF

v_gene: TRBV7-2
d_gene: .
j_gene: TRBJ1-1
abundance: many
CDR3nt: TGTGCCAGCAGCTTAGGCAGGAATGAAGCTTTCTTT
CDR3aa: CASSLGRNEAFF